This T cell receptor beta chain was sequenced for a study of blood T cell repertoires in COVID-19. TCRdb's copy holds only in-frame clones and misses some; the assay was immunoSEQ multiplex PCR. The sample holds over 70,000 clones, around 90% seen once. V was cut by 1 base and J by 8 bases, with 20 bases left in between. This CDR3 is 16 amino acids long. Germline lookup yields CDR1 SGHTA and CDR2 FQGNSA. This chain links TRBV7-2 with TRBJ1-2, with TRBD1 as a possible D gene (5 bases). The receptor was derived from a woman of 80 years or more with active or convalescent COVID-19. The sample taken for sequencing was peripheral blood. The CDR3 here is CASSLEKETRGSGYTF. The CDR3 DNA is TGTGCCAGCAGCTTAGAGAAGGAGACAAGGGGCTCAGGCTACACCTTC.